The rows below give T cell receptor beta chains drawn from one sample of a study of vaccination and CD4 T cells after COVID-19. These receptors are not linked to any known antigen. TCRdb itself ran the PCR reads through MiXCR, one entry per CDR3 protein. The repertoire holds about 3,300 distinct CDR3 sequences, with 76% as singletons. Sample: CD4+ T cells from blood, cultured in vitro. The receptor set was obtained from a human donor who had recovered from COVID-19. Both conserved end residues are part of each CDR3. D genes are given only for firm matches. Where a row states a size, it is once, few, many or the class of an expanded clone; other rows omit it.

D gene	V gene	clone size	J gene	CDR3 DNA	CDR3 protein
NA	TRBV5-4	NA	TRBJ2-7	TGTGCCAGCAGGACCGGGACGGACTCCTACGAGCAGTACTTC	CASRTGTDSYEQYF
TRBD2	TRBV6-1	NA	TRBJ2-7	TGTGCCAGCAGTCGGAGTAGCGGGCACCTCAACGAGCAGTACTTC	CASSRSSGHLNEQYF
NA	TRBV2	NA	TRBJ1-5	TGTGCCAGCAGTGGCGAGTCCGGCCTCAATCAGCCCCAGCATTTT	CASSGESGLNQPQHF
NA	TRBV6-4	NA	TRBJ2-3	TGTGCCAGCAGTGACGGGGGGGCTACAGATACGCAGTATTTT	CASSDGGATDTQYF
NA	TRBV12-3/TRBV12-4	NA	TRBJ1-1	TGTGCCAGCAGTTTTACAGGGTTCCTTACTGAAGCTTTCTTT	CASSFTGFLTEAFF
NA	TRBV20-1	NA	TRBJ2-2	TGCAGTGCTAGGGTCCCCAAGAACACCGGGGAGCTGTTTTTT	CSARVPKNTGELFF
NA	TRBV12-3/TRBV12-4	few	TRBJ1-1	TGTGCCAGCAGCAAGATCCTAGACACTGAAGCTTTCTTT	CASSKILDTEAFF
NA	TRBV2	NA	TRBJ2-7	TGTGCCAGCAGTGAAAATTGGGCCTACGAGCAGTACTTC	CASSENWAYEQYF
NA	TRBV29-1	NA	TRBJ1-1	TGCAGCGTTAAGTCGGTGGGCACTGAAGCTTTCTTT	CSVKSVGTEAFF
NA	TRBV30	NA	TRBJ1-1	TGTGCCTGGAGTGTCCCCAGGCTGAACACTGAAGCTTTCTTT	CAWSVPRLNTEAFF
NA	TRBV27	once	TRBJ1-1	TGTGCCAGCAGCCGAACATCAGGGAGACCGGCTTTCTTT	CASSRTSGRPAFF
TRBD1	TRBV5-1	once	TRBJ1-6	TGCGCCAGCAGCTGGACAGGAGCGGAATCACCCCTCCACTTT	CASSWTGAESPLHF
TRBD2	TRBV7-3	NA	TRBJ2-1	TGTGCCAGCAGCTTGACTAGCGCCGGATACAATGAGCAGTTCTTC	CASSLTSAGYNEQFF
NA	TRBV7-2	NA	TRBJ1-2	TGTGCCAGCAGCCCTTGGGGGCAGTCTAACTATGGCTACACCTTC	CASSPWGQSNYGYTF
TRBD2	TRBV6-5	NA	TRBJ2-5	TGTGCCAGCAGTTACCCTAGCGGGGGCCAAGAGACCCAGTACTTC	CASSYPSGGQETQYF
NA	TRBV27	NA	TRBJ1-6	TGTGCCAGCACCCTGGGGTACGGACCCTATAATTCACCCCTCCACTTT	CASTLGYGPYNSPLHF
NA	TRBV11-2	NA	TRBJ2-3	TGTGCCAGCAGCTTACCGACTAGTATTGGGACGCAGTATTTT	CASSLPTSIGTQYF